A selection of T cell receptor beta chains follows, all from one sample in a study of cytotoxic CD8 clonotypes in ibrutinib-treated CLL. The method was immunoSEQ multiplex PCR; TCRdb's version includes in-frame clones alone and lacks a portion of them. There are roughly 300,000 clones in the sample; more than 70% occur only once, and around 6% lies in the top ten. This sample comprised PBMCs, obtained at disease progression, from a patient treated with ibrutinib. The receptors stem from a human donor with chronic lymphocytic leukemia. Both conserved end residues are part of each CDR3. The D gene is left open where the match is weak. Size values are once, few and many counts, or a class for expanded clones, and some rows have none.

TRBV7-9	-	-	TRBJ1-4	TGTGCCAGCAGCTGGGGGACTCCAACTAATGAAAAACTGTTTTTT	CASSWGTPTNEKLFF
TRBV11-3	-	TRBD2	TRBJ2-2	TGTGCCAGCAGCAAAAGGCCCATAGCGGGAGCTTTTGTCGGGGAGCTGTTTTTT	CASSKRPIAGAFVGELFF
TRBV2	-	-	TRBJ2-7	TGTGCCAGCACTTGGGACGGCTACGAGCAGTACTTC	CASTWDGYEQYF
TRBV5-6	-	-	TRBJ1-5	TGTGCCAGCAGCTTGGGGAGAGGGGATAACAATCAGCCCCAGCATTTT	CASSLGRGDNNQPQHF
TRBV19	-	-	TRBJ1-5	TGTGCCAGTAGTACAGGGCAGGTCAGCAATCAGCCCCAGCATTTT	CASSTGQVSNQPQHF
TRBV5-6	-	TRBD1	TRBJ2-7	TGTGCCAGCAGCGACGACAGGGCCCTGAGTGAGCAGTACTTC	CASSDDRALSEQYF
TRBV5-1	-	-	TRBJ2-7	TGCGCCAGCAGCTTGGGGTCCGACGAGCAGTACTTC	CASSLGSDEQYF
TRBV6-5	-	-	TRBJ2-1	TGTGCCAGCAGTTGGTTACAGGGAAATGAGCAGTTCTTC	CASSWLQGNEQFF
TRBV19	-	-	TRBJ2-1	TGTGCCAGTAGTTATACGTCGGGACGCAATGAGCAGTTCTTC	CASSYTSGRNEQFF
TRBV5-6	-	-	TRBJ1-1	TGTGCCAGCAGCTCCCGGGAACGAACCCTATTGAACACTGAAGCTTTCTTT	CASSSRERTLLNTEAFF
TRBV6-6	few	TRBD1	TRBJ1-6	TGTGCCAGCAGTCCACGGACAGGGGGCCGCGCACCCCTCCACTTT	CASSPRTGGRAPLHF
TRBV27	-	-	TRBJ2-7	TGTGCCAGCAGTCCACGGACTGCGTACTCCTACGAGCAGTACTTC	CASSPRTAYSYEQYF
TRBV29-1	-	-	TRBJ1-1	TGCAGCGCATATGGGGAAGGCGGGGGTGAAAAGTTTGAAGCTTTCTTT	CSAYGEGGGEKFEAFF
TRBV18	-	TRBD1	TRBJ2-7	TGTGCCAGCTCACCAAGGGGGCGAGGGGACGAGCAGTACTTC	CASSPRGRGDEQYF
TRBV9	-	TRBD2	TRBJ2-7	TGTGCCAGCAGCGTAGAGAGCGGGAGCTACGAGCAGTACTTC	CASSVESGSYEQYF
TRBV27	-	-	TRBJ1-1	TGTGCCAGCAGTCCACCCGGGACGGAGAACACTGAAGCTTTCTTT	CASSPPGTENTEAFF